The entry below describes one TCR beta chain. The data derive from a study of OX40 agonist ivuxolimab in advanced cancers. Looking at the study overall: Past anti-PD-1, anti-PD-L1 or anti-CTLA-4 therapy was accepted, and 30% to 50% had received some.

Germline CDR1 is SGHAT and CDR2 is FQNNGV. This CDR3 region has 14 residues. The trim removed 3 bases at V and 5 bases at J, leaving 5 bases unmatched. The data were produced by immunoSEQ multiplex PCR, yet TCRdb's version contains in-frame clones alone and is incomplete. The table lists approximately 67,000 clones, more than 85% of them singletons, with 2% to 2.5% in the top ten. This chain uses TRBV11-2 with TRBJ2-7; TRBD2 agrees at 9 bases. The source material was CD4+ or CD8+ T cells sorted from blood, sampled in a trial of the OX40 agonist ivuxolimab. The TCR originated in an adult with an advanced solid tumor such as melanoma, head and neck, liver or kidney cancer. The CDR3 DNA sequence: TGTGCCAGCAGCTTCGGACTAGCGTCCCACGAGCAGTACTTC. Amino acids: CASSFGLASHEQYF.